The clone carrying this T cell receptor beta chain was counted only a few times. The antigen is undetermined. Other DNA sequences in the sample encode the same CDR3. The CDR3 is made up of 16 amino acids. Trimming cost V 0 bases and J 1 base; bases outside gene matches: 0. The germline CDR1 and CDR2 sequences are SGDLS and YYNGEE. This entry belongs to a study of beta chain features in type 1 diabetes. The investigators reverse transcribed all of the isolated RNA, so they sequenced expressed TCRB transcripts. Roughly 3.4 million reads were obtained on average from naive, central memory and regulatory T cell samples. The assay was immunoSEQ multiplex PCR, and TCRdb's table has in-frame clones only and misses some. The sample includes around 430,000 clones, around 28% of them seen just once. Study results and limitations: Insertions were fewer and deletions more numerous at VDJ junctions in type 1 diabetes patients.

Sequenced: naive CD4+ T cells from blood. The clonotype comes from a young man in good health. The chain links TRBV9 to TRBJ2-2; 10 bases match TRBD2. CDR3 loop: CASSVASGRNTGELFF. The CDR3 region has the DNA TGTGCCAGCAGCGTAGCTAGCGGGAGGAACACCGGGGAGCTGTTTTTT.